This T cell receptor beta chain was profiled in a study of blood T cells in healthy people across ages. Combining a sample-barcoded 5' primer with a J-beta primer mix, a second PCR ran for roughly 7 to 12 cycles. TCRdb re-called the 5' RACE reads with MiXCR, one entry per CDR3 protein. The sample records almost 800,000 distinct CDR3 sequences, roughly 60% being singletons. CDR1 is SEHNR and CDR2 is FQNEAQ in the germline V gene (reference sequence). CDR3 length equals 15 residues. Trimming pared 2 bases from V and 7 bases from J, leaving 17 bases between. This clonotype originated in a man younger than 40 in good health. The chain joins TRBV7-9 to TRBJ1-2; D call uncertain. Sample: blood. The CDR3 sequence is CASSLLLERLGGYTF. CDR3 coding DNA: TGTGCCAGCAGCTTACTTCTGGAGAGATTGGGTGGCTACACCTTC.